This TCR beta chain was documented in a study of somatic mutations in cytotoxic T cells in rheumatoid arthritis. Clones were sequenced by immunoSEQ multiplex PCR, and TCRdb holds only the in-frame ones, with some missing. The data show roughly 18,000 clones, around 83% seen once. Sequenced: CD8+ T cells sorted from blood. This clonotype was obtained from an adult with rheumatoid arthritis.

Here the CDR3 DNA reads TGTGCCAGCAGCCATATGGAGGGAGGAGGTGGCGAGCAGTACTTC. Protein sequence: CASSHMEGGGGEQYF. V and J are TRBV4-2 and TRBJ2-7, with a tentative D call TRBD2 (6 bases). Trimming took off 3 bases at V and 6 bases at J, with 18 bases between the two ends. The germline gives CDR1 LGHNA, CDR2 YNFKEQ. The CDR3 sequence is 15 residues long.